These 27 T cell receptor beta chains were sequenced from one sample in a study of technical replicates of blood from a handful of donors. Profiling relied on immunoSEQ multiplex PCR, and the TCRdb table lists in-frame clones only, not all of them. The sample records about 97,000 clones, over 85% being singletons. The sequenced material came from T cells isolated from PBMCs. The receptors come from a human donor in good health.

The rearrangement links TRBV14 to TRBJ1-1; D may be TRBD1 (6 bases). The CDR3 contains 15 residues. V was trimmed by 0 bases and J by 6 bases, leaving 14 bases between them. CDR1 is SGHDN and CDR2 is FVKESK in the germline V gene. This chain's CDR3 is CASSQDLWQGSEAFF. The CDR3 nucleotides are TGTGCCAGCAGCCAAGATCTGTGGCAGGGGTCTGAAGCTTTCTTT.

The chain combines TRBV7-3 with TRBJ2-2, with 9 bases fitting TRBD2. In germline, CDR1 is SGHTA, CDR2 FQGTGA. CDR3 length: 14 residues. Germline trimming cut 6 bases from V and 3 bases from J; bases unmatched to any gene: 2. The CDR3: CASSSGSYTGELFF. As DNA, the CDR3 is TGTGCCAGCAGTAGCGGGAGCTACACCGGGGAGCTGTTTTTT.

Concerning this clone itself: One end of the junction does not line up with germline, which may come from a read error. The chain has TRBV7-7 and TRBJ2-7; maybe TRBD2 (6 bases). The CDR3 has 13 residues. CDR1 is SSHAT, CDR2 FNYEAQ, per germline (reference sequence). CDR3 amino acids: CASSLYEGREQYF. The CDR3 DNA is TGTGCTAGCAGCTTATATGAAGGGAGGGAGCAGTACTTC. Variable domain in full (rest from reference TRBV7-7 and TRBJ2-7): GAGVSQSPRYKVTKRGQDVTLRCDPISSHATLYWYQQALGQGPEFLTYFNYEAQPDKSGLPSDRFSAERPEGSISTLTIQRTEQRDSAMYRCASSLYEGREQYFGPGTRLTVT.

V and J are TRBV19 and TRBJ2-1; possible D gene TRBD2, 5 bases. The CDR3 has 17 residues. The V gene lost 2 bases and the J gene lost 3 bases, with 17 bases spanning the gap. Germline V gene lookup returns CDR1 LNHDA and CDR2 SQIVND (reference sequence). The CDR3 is CASSINHDYLSYNEQFF. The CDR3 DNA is TGTGCCAGTAGTATAAACCACGACTACCTTAGCTACAATGAGCAGTTCTTC.

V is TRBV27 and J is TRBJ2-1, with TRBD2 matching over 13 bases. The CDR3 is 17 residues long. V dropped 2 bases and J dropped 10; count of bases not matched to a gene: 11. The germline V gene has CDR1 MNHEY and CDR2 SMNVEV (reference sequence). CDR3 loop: CASSLPHGLAGVGEQFF. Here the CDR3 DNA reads TGTGCCAGCAGTTTACCCCATGGACTAGCGGGAGTGGGAGAGCAGTTCTTC.

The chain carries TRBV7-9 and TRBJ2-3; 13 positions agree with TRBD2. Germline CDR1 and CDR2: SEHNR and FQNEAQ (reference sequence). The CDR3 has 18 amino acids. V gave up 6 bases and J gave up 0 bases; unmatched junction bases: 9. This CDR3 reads CASSHYGTSGKSTDTQYF. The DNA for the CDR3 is TGTGCCAGCAGTCACTACGGGACTAGCGGGAAGAGCACAGATACGCAGTATTTT.

The CDR3 region has the DNA TGCGCCAGCAGCTTGGCCGCTGAGCTCTATGGCTACACCTTC. Encoded protein: CASSLAAELYGYTF. This chain uses TRBV5-1 with TRBJ1-2; D is ambiguous. The germline V gene has CDR1 SGHRS and CDR2 YFSETQ. V was trimmed by 0 bases and J by 4 bases, leaving 10 bases between them. This CDR3 comprises 14 residues.

The CDR3 DNA reads TGTGCCAGCAGCTCTCAGGGTCAGGGTGGCGTCTACGAGCAGTACTTC. This encodes CASSSQGQGGVYEQYF. The chain joins TRBV5-6 to TRBJ2-7; D is possibly TRBD1 (5 bases). From germline, CDR1 is SGHDT and CDR2 YYEEEE. This CDR3 has 16 amino acids. Trimming stripped 3 bases from V and 3 bases from J, with 19 bases between.

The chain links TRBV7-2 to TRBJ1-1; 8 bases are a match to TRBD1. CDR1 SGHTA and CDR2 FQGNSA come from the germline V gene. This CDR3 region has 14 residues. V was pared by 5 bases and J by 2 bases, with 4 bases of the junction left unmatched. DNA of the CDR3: TGTGCCAGCAGCCTACAGGGGGTCAACACTGAAGCTTTCTTT. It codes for CASSLQGVNTEAFF.

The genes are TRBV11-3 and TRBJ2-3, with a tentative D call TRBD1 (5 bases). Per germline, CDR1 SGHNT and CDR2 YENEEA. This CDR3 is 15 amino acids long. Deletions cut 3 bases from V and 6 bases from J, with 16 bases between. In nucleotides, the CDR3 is TGTGCCAGCAGCTTGTTAGGGGCTACCGTTGATACGCAGTATTTT. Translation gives CASSLLGATVDTQYF.

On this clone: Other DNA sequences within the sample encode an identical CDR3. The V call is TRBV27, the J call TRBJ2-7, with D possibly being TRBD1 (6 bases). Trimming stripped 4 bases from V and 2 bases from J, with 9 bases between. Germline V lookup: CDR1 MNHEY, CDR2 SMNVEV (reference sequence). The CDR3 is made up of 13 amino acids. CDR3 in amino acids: CASSSTGPYEQYF. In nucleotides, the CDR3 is TGTGCCAGCAGTTCAACAGGGCCCTACGAGCAGTACTTC.

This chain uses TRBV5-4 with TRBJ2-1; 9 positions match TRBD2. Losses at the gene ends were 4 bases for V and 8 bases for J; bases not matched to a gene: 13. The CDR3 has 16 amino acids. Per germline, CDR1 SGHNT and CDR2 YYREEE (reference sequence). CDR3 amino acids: CASSPLGSGRPDEQFF. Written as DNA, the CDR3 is TGTGCCAGCAGCCCCCTTGGTAGCGGGAGACCCGATGAGCAGTTCTTC.

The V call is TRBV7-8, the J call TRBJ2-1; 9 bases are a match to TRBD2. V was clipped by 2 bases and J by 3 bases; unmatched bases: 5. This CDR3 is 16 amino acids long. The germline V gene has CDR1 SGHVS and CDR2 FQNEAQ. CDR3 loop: CASSLLTLAGYNEQFF. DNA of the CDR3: TGTGCCAGCAGCTTACTGACACTAGCGGGCTACAATGAGCAGTTCTTC.

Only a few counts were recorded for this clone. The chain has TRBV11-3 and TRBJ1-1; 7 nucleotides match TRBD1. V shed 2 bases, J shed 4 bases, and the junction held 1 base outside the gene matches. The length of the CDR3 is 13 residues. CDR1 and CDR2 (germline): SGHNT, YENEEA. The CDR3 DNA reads TGTGCCAGCAGCTTAAAGGGGGCCACTGAAGCTTTCTTT. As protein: CASSLKGATEAFF.

In DNA form, the CDR3 reads TGTGCCAGTAGCCCGAAATCAGGGTATGGCTACACCTTC. It encodes CASSPKSGYGYTF. The chain joins TRBV19 to TRBJ1-2; D may be TRBD1 (5 bases). Trimming pared 6 bases from V and 5 bases from J, leaving 13 bases between. CDR3 length: 13 residues. Germline V lookup: CDR1 LNHDA, CDR2 SQIVND (reference sequence).

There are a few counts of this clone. CDR3 region: CASSQDRAGGPADTQYF. CDR3 coding DNA: TGTGCCAGCAGCCAAGATAGAGCGGGAGGGCCTGCAGATACGCAGTATTTT. The V and J genes are TRBV14 and TRBJ2-3, with 10 nucleotides matching TRBD2. The CDR3 is made up of 17 amino acids. From germline, CDR1 is SGHDN and CDR2 FVKESK. The V gene end was trimmed by 0 bases and the J gene end by 4 bases; junction bases not matched to a gene: 7.

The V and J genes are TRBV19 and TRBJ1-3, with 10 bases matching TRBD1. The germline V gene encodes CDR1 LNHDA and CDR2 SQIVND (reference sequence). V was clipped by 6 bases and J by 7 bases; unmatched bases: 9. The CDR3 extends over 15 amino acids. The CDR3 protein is CASSSRQGAMNTIYF. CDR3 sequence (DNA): TGTGCCAGTAGCTCGCGACAGGGGGCGATGAACACCATATATTTT.

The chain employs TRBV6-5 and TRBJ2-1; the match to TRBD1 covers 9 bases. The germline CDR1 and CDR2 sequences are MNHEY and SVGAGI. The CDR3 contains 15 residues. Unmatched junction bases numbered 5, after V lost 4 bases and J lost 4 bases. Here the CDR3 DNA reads TGTGCCAGCAGTTCATCGACAGGGGGGTACAATGAGCAGTTCTTC. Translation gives CASSSSTGGYNEQFF.

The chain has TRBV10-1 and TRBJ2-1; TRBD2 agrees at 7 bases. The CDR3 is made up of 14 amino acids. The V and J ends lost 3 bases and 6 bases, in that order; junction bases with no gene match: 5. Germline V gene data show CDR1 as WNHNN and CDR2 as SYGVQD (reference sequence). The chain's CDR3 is CASSDRGGSNEQFF. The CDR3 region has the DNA TGCGCCAGCAGTGATAGGGGCGGGAGCAATGAGCAGTTCTTC.

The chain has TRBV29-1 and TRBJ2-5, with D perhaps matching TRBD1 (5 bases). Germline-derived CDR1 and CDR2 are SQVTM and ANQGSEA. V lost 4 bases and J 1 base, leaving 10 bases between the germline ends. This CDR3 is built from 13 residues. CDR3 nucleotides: TGCAGCGTTGGACAGCACTCCCAAGAGACCCAGTACTTC. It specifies CSVGQHSQETQYF.

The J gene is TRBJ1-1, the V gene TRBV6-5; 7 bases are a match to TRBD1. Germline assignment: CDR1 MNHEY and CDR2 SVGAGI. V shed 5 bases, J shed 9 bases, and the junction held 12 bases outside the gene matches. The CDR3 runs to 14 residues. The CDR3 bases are TGTGCCAGCAGTAAACGAGGGGGCCCCCTTCAAGCTTTCTTT. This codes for CASSKRGGPLQAFF.

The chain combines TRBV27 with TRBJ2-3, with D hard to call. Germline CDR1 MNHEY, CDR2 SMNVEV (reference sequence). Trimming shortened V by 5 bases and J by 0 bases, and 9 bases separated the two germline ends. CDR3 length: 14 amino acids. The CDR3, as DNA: TGTGCCAGCAGTCTGGGCCTTAGCACAGATACGCAGTATTTT. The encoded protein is CASSLGLSTDTQYF.

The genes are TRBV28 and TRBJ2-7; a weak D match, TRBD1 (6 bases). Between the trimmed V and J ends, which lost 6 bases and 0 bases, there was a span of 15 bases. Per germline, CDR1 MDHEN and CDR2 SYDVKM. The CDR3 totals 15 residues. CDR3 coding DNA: TGTGCCAGCAGCCCGACCAGGGGTAGCTCCTACGAGCAGTACTTC. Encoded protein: CASSPTRGSSYEQYF. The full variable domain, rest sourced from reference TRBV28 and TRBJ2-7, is DVKVTQSSRYLVKRTGEKVFLECVQDMDHENMFWYRQDPGLGLRLIYFSYDVKMKEKGDIPEGYSVSREKKERFSLILESASTNQTSMYLCASSPTRGSSYEQYFGPGTRLTVT.

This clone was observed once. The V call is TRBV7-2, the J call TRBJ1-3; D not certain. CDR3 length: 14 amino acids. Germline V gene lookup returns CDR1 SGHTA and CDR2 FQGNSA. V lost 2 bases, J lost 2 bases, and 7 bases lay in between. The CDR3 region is CASSLIYTGNTIYF. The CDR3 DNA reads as TGTGCCAGCAGCTTAATATATACTGGAAACACCATATATTTT.

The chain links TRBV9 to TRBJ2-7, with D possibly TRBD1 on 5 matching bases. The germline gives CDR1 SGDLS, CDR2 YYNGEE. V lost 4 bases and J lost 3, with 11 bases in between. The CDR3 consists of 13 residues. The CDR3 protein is CASSIREGYEQYF. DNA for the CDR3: TGTGCCAGCAGCATCAGGGAAGGCTACGAGCAGTACTTC.

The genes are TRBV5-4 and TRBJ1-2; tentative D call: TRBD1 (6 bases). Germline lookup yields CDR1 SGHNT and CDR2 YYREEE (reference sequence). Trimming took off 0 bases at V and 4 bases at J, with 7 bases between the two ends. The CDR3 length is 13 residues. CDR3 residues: CASSLEGVYGYTF. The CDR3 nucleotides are TGTGCCAGCAGCTTGGAGGGGGTCTATGGCTACACCTTC.

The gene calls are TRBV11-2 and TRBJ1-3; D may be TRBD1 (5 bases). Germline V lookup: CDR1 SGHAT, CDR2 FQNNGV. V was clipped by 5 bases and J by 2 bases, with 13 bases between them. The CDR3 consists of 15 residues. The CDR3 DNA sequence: TGTGCCAGCAGCCGCCAGGGACTACCTGGAAACACCATATATTTT. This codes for CASSRQGLPGNTIYF.